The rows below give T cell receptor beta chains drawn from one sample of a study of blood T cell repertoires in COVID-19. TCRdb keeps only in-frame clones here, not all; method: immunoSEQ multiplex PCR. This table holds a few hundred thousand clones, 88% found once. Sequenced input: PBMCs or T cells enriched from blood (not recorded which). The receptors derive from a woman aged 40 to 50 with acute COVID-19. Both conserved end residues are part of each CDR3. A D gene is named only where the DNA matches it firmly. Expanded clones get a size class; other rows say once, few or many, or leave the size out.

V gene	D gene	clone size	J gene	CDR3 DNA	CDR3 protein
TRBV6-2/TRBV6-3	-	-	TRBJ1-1	TGTGCCAGCAGTTACTCTGGGCTACAGAACACTGAAGCTTTCTTT	CASSYSGLQNTEAFF
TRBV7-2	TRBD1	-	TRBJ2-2	TGTGCCAGCAGCTTATTAGGGGGCCTGAACACCGGGGAGCTGTTTTTT	CASSLLGGLNTGELFF
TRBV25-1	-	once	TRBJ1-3	TGTGCCAGCAGTACCGGACAGAGTTTGGGAAACACCATATATTTT	CASSTGQSLGNTIYF
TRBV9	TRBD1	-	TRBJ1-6	TGTGCCAGCAGCGTAGAGGGGGCTCGGAATTCACCCCTCCACTTT	CASSVEGARNSPLHF
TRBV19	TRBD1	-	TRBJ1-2	TGTGCCAGTAGTATCCGGCAGGGGGATGGCTACACCTTC	CASSIRQGDGYTF
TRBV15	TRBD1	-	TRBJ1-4	TGTGCCACCCAGAGACAGGGGAATGAAAAACTGTTTTTT	CATQRQGNEKLFF
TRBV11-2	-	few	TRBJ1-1	TGTGCCAGCAGCTTAGTAGATTATAAAGCTTTCTTT	CASSLVDYKAFF
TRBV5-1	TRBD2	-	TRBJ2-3	TGCGCCAGCAGCTCGAATAGCGGGAGAATCACAGATACGCAGTATTTT	CASSSNSGRITDTQYF
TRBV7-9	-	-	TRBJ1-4	TGTGCCAGCATCCCAGAGGGTAAAGCTAATGAAAAACTGTTTTTT	CASIPEGKANEKLFF
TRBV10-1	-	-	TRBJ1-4	TGCGCCAGCAGTGCTTCGACATTAAAGGGGGAAAAACTGTTTTTT	CASSASTLKGEKLFF
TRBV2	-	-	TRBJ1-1	TGTGCCAGCAGTGAAAGACAGAAAGTTTTCTTT	CASSERQKVFF
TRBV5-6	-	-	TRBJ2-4	TGTGCCAGCAGCTCGACTGTTCTAGCCAAAAACATTCAGTACTTC	CASSSTVLAKNIQYF
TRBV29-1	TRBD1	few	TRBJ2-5	TGCAGCGTTCCCAGGACAGGGCAAGAGACCCAGTACTTC	CSVPRTGQETQYF
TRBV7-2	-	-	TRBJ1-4	TGTGCCAGCAGCTTAGGATTTTCCCGGAATGAAAAACTGTTTTTT	CASSLGFSRNEKLFF
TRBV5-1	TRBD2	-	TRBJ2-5	TGCGCCAGCAGCTTGGCCCGTCAGGGGCTTACTAGCGGGCCGCAAGAGACCCAGTACTTC	CASSLARQGLTSGPQETQYF
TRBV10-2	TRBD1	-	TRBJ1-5	TGCGCCAGCAGTGATTGGGACAGTGTTCAGCCCCAGCATTTT	CASSDWDSVQPQHF
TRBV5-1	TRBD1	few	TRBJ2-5	TGCGCCAGCAGCTTAGAGGGACAGGGACGACAAGAGACCCAGTACTTC	CASSLEGQGRQETQYF
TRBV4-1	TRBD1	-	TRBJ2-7	TGCGCCAGCAGCAAGACAGGGGATGAGCAGTACTTC	CASSKTGDEQYF
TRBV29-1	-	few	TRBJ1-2	TGCAGCGTTGAAACAGTCAACTATGGCTACACCTTC	CSVETVNYGYTF
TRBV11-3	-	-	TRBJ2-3	TGTGCCAGCAGCCCGAGGGATCCCACAGATACGCAGTATTTT	CASSPRDPTDTQYF
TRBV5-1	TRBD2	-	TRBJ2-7	TGCGCCAGCAGCTTGGGCCCCTTAGGACTAGCGGGGGCGGAATACGAGCAGTACTTC	CASSLGPLGLAGAEYEQYF
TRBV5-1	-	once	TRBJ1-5	TGCGCCAGCAGCTTGGATTATGAGGGTCGGCAGCCCCAGCATTTT	CASSLDYEGRQPQHF
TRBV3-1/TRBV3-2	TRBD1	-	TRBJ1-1	TGTGCCAGTTTCCCTGCAGGGGGTGTTGAAGCTTTCTTT	CASFPAGGVEAFF
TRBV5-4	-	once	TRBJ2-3	TGTGCCAGCAGCTCCTTAGCGAGTACGCAGTATTTT	CASSSLASTQYF
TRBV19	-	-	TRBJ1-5	TGTGCCAGTAGTACTGACAATGTTCAGCCCCAGCATTTT	CASSTDNVQPQHF
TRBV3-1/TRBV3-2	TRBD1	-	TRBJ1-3	TGTGCCAGCAGCGACCGGGACAGGGGGCATAATTGGTCTGGAAACACCATATATTTT	CASSDRDRGHNWSGNTIYF
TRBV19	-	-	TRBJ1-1	TGTGCCAGTACCCCCATTGGGCTAATGAACACTGAAGCTTTCTTT	CASTPIGLMNTEAFF
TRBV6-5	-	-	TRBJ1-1	TGTGCCAGCAGTTCCGCCCTAGAGGCTTTCTTT	CASSSALEAFF
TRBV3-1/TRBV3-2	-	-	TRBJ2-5	TGTGCCAGCAGCCAAGGACCGGGGTTTGGGGAAGAGACCCAGTACTTC	CASSQGPGFGEETQYF
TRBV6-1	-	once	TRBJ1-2	TGTGCCAGCAGTGAAGCAGGGGTCCGCTATGGCTACACCTTC	CASSEAGVRYGYTF
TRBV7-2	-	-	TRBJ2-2	TGTGCCAGCAGTTTCGTACAGGGGAGGCCCGAACCTAGGGAGCTGTTTTTT	CASSFVQGRPEPRELFF
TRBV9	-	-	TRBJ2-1	TGTGCCAGCAGCGTAGGCGAGTACAATGAGCAGTTCTTC	CASSVGEYNEQFF
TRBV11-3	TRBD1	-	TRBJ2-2	TGTGCCAGTCGACAGGGGGCGGCCGGGGAGCTGTTTTTT	CASRQGAAGELFF
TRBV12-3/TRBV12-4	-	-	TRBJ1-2	TGTGCCAGCAGCACCACAGGGAACTATGGCTACACCTTC	CASSTTGNYGYTF
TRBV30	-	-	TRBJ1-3	TGTGCCTGTGCCTCCGGATACAGCATTGGAAACACCATATATTTT	CACASGYSIGNTIYF
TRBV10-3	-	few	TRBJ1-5	TGTGCCATCGCGCGAAGTCTCGGCAATCAGCCCCAGCATTTT	CAIARSLGNQPQHF
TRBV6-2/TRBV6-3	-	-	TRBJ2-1	TGTGCCAGCAGTACACGGGTGGATGAGCAGTTCTTC	CASSTRVDEQFF
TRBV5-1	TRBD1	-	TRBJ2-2	TGCGCCAGCAGCTTGGGGACAGGGCTGACCGGGGAGCTGTTTTTT	CASSLGTGLTGELFF
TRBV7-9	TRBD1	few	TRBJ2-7	TGTGCCAGCAGCTTAAGGGGACAGGGCTACGAGCAGTACTTC	CASSLRGQGYEQYF
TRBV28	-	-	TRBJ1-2	TGTGCCAGCAGTTCACAGGGTCCCTATGGCTACACCTTC	CASSSQGPYGYTF
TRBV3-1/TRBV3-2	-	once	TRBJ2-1	TGTGCCAGCAGCCTCCGAGGGGGTTTCGGCAATGAGCAGTTCTTC	CASSLRGGFGNEQFF
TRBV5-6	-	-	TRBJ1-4	TGTGCCAGCAGCTCCTACGGCGGCTCAGAAAGCGAAAAACTGTTTTTT	CASSSYGGSESEKLFF
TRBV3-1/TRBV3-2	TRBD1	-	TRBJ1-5	TGTGCCAGCAGCCAAGGACAGGGTCAAGGACAGCCCCAGCATTTT	CASSQGQGQGQPQHF
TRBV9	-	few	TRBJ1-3	TGTGCCAGCAGCCCCGCAGGGGCCTCCTCTGGAAACACCATATATTTT	CASSPAGASSGNTIYF
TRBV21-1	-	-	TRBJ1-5	TGTGCCAGCAGCCCCGTCCCAGGGTGGAATCAGCCCCAGCATTTT	CASSPVPGWNQPQHF
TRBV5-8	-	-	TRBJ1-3	TGTGCCAGCAGCTTGGGGGACAAGTCTGGAAACACCATATATTTT	CASSLGDKSGNTIYF
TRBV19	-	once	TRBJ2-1	TGTGCCAGTACTGCGGACTTCGCGGGGTACAATGAGCAGTTCTTC	CASTADFAGYNEQFF
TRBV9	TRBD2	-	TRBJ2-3	TGTGCCAGCAGCGTGGGGGGAGCGGGAGGATCTAGCACAGATACGCAGTATTTT	CASSVGGAGGSSTDTQYF
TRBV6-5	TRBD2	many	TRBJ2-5	TGTGCCAGCAGGAGACTAGCGGGGAGCGCAGAGACCCAGTACTTC	CASRRLAGSAETQYF
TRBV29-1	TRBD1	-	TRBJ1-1	TGCAGCTCTCTGCGGAAGGGGGCGCGAACTGAAGCTTTCTTT	CSSLRKGARTEAFF
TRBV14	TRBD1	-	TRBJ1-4	TGTGCCAGCAGCCAAGCAAAGTGGGGCAGGGGGCACGCGCCTAATGAAAAACTGTTTTTT	CASSQAKWGRGHAPNEKLFF
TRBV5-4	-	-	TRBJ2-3	TGTGCCAGCCACGACTACCTTGAAAGCACAGATACGCAGTATTTT	CASHDYLESTDTQYF
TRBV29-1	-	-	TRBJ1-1	TGCAGCGTTGTTCTTCGGGCTGAAGCTTTCTTT	CSVVLRAEAFF